The present entry profiles one T cell receptor beta chain with its context. These data are taken from a study of T cell responses to AZD1222 COVID-19 vaccine. Per the germline V gene, CDR1 is SGDLS and CDR2 is YYNGEE. The CDR3 runs 18 residues. The V and J ends lost 4 bases and 1 base respectively, with 21 bases between them. The method was immunoSEQ multiplex PCR; TCRdb's version includes in-frame clones alone and lacks a portion of them. Of roughly 150,000 clones in the sample, 85% to 90% were seen once. The chain recombines TRBV9 with TRBJ1-3, with D possibly TRBD1 on 6 matching bases. This sequence originates from an adult in good health. The sample in question was peripheral blood, obtained on day 0 of AZD1222 vaccination. In DNA, the CDR3 is TGTGCCAGCAGCCCAGAGGTGGACAGCCGTCGTTCTGGAAACACCATATATTTT. Translating gives CASSPEVDSRRSGNTIYF.